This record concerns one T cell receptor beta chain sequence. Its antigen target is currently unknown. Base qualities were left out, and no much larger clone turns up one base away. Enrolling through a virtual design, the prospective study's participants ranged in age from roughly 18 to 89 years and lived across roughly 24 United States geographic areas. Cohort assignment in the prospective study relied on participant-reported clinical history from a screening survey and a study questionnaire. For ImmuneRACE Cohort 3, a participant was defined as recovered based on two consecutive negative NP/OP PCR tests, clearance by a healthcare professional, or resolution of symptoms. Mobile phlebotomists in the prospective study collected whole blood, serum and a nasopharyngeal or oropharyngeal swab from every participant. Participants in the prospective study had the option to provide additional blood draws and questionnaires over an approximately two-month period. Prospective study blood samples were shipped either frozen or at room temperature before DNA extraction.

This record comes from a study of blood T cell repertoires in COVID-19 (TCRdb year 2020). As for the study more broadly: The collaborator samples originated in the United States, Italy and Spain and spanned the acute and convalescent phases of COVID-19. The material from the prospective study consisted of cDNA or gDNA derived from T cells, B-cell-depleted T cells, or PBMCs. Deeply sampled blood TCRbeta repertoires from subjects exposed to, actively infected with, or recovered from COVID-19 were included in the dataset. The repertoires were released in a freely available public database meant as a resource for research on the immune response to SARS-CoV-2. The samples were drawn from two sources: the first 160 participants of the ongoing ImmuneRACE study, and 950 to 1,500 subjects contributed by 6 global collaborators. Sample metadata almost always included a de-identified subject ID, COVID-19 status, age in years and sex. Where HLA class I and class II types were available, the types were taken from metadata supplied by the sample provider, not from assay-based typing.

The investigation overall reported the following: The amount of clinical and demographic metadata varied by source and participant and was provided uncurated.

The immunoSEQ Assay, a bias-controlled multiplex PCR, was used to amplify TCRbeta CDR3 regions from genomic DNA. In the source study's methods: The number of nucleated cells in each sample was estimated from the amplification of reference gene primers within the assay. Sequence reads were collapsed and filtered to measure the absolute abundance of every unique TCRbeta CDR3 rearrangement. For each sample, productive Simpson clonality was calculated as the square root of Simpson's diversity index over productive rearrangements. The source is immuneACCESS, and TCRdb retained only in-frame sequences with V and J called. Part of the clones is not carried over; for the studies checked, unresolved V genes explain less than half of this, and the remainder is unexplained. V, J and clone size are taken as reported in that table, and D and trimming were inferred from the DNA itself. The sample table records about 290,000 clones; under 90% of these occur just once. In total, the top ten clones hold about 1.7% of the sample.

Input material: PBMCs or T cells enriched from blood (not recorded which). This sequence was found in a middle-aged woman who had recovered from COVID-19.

The sequenced DNA is TGTGCCAGCAGCCAAGTTAGGGGGGGCAGGAACACTGAAGCTTTCTTT. The resulting protein is CASSQVRGGRNTEAFF. Here the chain combines TRBV3-1 (or the pseudogene TRBV3-2) and TRBJ1-1, with TRBD1 tentatively as D gene (6 bases match). V is clipped by 1 base and J by 1 base, and the sequence between their germline boundaries is 13 bases long. The germline V gene (reference sequence) specifies LGHDT as CDR1 and YNNKEL as CDR2. From the cysteine up to the phenylalanine, the CDR3 has a length of 16 residues. Only the CDR3 part of the read is kept: 48 bases, read in frame from the first base.